The clone carrying this T cell receptor (beta chain) came up once. Antigen unknown. The data belong to a study of graft-versus-host responses after intestinal transplantation. Study as a whole: The recipients all started with anti-thymocyte globulin induction and then took tacrolimus and steroids for around 3 years. Regarding the study as a whole: Patients who carried graft-donor T cell macrochimerism also had high graft-versus-host to host-versus-graft clonal ratios in their allografts. Recipient-marrow GvH clones were detected, some having first appeared in ileum or blood.

The CDR3 has 13 residues. The V end was cut by 9 bases, the J end by 2 bases, with 14 bases between. Germline-derived CDR1 and CDR2 are MNHNS and SASEGT. Clones were sequenced by immunoSEQ multiplex PCR, and TCRdb holds only the in-frame ones, with some missing. This table holds 100,000 to 130,000 clones, over 80% found once. The TCR originated in a human donor who was the organ donor for an intestinal transplant. The sample here was unstimulated CD4+ T cells sorted from spleen or lymph node cells, taken before transplant. The rearrangement links TRBV6-1 to TRBJ2-7; possibly TRBD1 for D (5 bases). The CDR3 bases are TGTGCCAGTACCCAGACAGTTCCCTACGAGCAGTACTTC. It codes for CASTQTVPYEQYF.